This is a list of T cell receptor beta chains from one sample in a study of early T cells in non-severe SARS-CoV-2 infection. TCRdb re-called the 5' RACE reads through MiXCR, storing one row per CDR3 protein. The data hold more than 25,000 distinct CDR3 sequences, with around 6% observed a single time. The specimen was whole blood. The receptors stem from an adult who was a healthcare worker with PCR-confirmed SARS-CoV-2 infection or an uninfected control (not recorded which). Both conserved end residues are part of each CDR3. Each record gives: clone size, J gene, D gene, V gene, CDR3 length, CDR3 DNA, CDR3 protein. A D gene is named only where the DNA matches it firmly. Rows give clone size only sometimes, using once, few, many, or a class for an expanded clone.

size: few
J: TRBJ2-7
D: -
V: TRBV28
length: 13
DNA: TGTGCCAGCAGTTTACAACAACCCTACGAGCAGTACTTC
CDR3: CASSLQQPYEQYF

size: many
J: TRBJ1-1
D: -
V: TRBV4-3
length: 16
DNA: TGCGCCAGCAGCCAAGAACCACAGCATTGGTACACTGAAGCTTTCTTT
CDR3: CASSQEPQHWYTEAFF

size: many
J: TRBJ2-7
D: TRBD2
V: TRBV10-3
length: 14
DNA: TGTGCCTCCCGAGAAGCGGGGGACTTTTACGAGCAGTACTTC
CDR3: CASREAGDFYEQYF

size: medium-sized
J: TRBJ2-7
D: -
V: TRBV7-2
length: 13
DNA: TGTGCCAGCAGCACCGTTAATCCCTACGAGCAGTACTTC
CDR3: CASSTVNPYEQYF

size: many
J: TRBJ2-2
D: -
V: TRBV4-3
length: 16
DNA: TGCGCCAGCAGCCAAGAACCCGGGGGCCTCACCGGGGAGCTGTTTTTT
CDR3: CASSQEPGGLTGELFF

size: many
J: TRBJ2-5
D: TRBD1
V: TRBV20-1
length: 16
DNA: TGCAGTGCTGAAGACTACCGGGACAGCATACAAGAGACCCAGTACTTC
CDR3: CSAEDYRDSIQETQYF

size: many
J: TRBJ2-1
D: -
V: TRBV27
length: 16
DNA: TGTGCCAGCAGTTTTCTTCCTAACCCGGGGAGTAATGAGCAGTTCTTC
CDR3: CASSFLPNPGSNEQFF

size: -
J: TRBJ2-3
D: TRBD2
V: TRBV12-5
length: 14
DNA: TGTGCTAGTGGTGCGGGGGGGCGGACAGATACGCAGTATTTT
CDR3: CASGAGGRTDTQYF

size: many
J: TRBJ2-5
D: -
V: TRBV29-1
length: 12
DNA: TGCAGCGTTCCTGTCCCGGGAGAGACCCAGTACTTC
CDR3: CSVPVPGETQYF

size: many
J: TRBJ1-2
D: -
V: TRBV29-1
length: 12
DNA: TGCAGCGTTGTCGAAGCTAACTATGGCTACACCTTC
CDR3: CSVVEANYGYTF

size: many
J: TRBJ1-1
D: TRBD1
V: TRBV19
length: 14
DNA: TGTGCCAGTCAAAGGACAGGGCTGAGGACTGAAGCTTTCTTT
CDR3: CASQRTGLRTEAFF